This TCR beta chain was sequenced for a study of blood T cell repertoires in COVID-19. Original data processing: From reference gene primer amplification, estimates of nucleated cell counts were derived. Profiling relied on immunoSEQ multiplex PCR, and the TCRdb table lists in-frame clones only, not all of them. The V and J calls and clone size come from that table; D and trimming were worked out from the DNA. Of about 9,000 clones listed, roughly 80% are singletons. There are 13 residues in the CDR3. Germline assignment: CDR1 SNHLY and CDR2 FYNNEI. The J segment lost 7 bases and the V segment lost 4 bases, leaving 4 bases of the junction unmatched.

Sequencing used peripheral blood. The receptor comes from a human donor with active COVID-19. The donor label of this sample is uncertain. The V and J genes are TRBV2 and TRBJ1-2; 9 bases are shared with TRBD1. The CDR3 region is CASSGGTGIGYTF. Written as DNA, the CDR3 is TGTGCCAGCAGTGGGGGGACAGGGATTGGCTACACCTTC. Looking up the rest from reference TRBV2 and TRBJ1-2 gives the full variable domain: EPEVTQTPSHQVTQMGQEVILRCVPISNHLYFYWYRQILGQKVEFLVSFYNNEISEKSEIFDDQFSVERPDGSNFTLKIRSTKLEDSAMYFCASSGGTGIGYTFGSGTRLTVV.